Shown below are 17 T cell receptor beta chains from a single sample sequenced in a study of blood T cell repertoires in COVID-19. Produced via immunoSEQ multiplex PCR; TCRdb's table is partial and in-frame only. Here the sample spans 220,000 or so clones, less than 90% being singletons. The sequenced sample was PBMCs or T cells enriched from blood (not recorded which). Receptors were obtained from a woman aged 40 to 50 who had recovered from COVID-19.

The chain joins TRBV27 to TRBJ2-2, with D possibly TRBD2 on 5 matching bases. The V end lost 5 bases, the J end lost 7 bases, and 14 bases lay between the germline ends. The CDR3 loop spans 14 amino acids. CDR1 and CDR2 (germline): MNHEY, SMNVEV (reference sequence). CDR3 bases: TGTGCCAGCAGTGCCATAGGAGGAGGCGGGGAGCTGTTTTTT. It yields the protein CASSAIGGGGELFF.

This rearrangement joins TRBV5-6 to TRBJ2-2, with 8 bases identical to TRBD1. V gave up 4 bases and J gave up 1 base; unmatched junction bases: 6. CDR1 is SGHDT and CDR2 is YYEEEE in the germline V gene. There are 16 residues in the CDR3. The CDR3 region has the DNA TGTGCCAGCAGCGACGACAGGGGTCGGAACACCGGGGAGCTGTTTTTT. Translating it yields CASSDDRGRNTGELFF.

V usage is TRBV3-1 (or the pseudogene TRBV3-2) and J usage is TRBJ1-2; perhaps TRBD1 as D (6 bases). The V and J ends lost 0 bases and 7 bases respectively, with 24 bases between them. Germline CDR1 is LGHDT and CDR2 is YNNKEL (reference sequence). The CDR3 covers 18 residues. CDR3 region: CASSQDLGFRGAASGYTF. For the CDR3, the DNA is TGTGCCAGCAGCCAAGATCTGGGGTTTCGGGGGGCAGCGAGTGGCTACACCTTC.

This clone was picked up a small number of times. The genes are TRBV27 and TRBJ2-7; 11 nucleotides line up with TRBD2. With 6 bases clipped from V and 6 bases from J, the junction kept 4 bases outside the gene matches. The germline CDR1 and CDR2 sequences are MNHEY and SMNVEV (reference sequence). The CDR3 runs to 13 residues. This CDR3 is CASRRLAGSEQYF. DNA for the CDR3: TGTGCCAGCAGACGACTAGCGGGATCCGAGCAGTACTTC.

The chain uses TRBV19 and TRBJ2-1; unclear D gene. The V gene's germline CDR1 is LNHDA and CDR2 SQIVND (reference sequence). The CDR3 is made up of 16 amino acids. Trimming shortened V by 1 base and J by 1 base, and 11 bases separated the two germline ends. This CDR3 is CASSIVGRVSYNEQFF. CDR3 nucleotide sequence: TGTGCCAGTAGTATAGTTGGGCGCGTATCCTACAATGAGCAGTTCTTC.

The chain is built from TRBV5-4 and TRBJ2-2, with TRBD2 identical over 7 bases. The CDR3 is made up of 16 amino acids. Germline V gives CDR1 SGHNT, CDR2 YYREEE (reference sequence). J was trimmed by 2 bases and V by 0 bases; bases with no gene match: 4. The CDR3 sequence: CASSLEASGNTGELFF. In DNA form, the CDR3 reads TGTGCCAGCAGCTTGGAGGCTAGCGGAAACACCGGGGAGCTGTTTTTT.

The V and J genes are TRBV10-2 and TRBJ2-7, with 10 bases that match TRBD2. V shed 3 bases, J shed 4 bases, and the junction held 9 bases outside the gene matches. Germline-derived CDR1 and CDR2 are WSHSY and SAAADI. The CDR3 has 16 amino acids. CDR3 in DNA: TGCGCCAGCAGTGAACCTGGGACTAGCGAGGTATACGAGCAGTACGTC. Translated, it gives CASSEPGTSEVYEQYV.

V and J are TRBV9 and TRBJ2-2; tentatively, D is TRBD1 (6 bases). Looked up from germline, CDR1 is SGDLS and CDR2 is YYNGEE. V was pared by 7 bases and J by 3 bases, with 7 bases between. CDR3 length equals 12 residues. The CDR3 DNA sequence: TGTGCCAGCGGACAGTACACCGGGGAGCTGTTTTTT. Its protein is CASGQYTGELFF.

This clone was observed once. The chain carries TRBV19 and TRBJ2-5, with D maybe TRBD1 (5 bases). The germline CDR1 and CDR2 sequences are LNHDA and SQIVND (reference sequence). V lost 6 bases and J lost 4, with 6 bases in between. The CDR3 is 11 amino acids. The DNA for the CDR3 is TGTGCCAGTAGAGGGGCAGAGACCCAGTACTTC. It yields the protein CASRGAETQYF. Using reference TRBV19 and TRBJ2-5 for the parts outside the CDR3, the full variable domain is DGGITQSPKYLFRKEGQNVTLSCEQNLNHDAMYWYRQDPGQGLRLIYYSQIVNDFQKGDIAEGYSVSREKKESFPLTVTSAQKNPTAFYLCASRGAETQYFGPGTRLLVL.

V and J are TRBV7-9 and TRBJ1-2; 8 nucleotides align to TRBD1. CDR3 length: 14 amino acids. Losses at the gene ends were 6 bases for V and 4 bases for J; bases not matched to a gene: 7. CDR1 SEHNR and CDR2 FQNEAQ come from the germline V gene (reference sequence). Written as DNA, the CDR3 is TGTGCCAGCAGTACAGGGGGGACGCTCTATGGCTACACCTTC. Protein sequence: CASSTGGTLYGYTF.

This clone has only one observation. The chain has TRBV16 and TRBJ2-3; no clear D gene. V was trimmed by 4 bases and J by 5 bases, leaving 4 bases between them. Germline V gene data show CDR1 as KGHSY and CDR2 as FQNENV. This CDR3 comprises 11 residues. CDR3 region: CASSRRDTQYF. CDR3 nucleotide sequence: TGTGCCAGCAGCCGTCGAGATACGCAGTATTTT.

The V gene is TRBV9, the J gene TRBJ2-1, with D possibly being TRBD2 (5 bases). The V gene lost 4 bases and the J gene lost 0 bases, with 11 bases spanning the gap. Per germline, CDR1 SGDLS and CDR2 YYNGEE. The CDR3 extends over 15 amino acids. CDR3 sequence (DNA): TGTGCCAGCAGCCCTCAGACTACCTCCTACAATGAGCAGTTCTTC. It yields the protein CASSPQTTSYNEQFF.

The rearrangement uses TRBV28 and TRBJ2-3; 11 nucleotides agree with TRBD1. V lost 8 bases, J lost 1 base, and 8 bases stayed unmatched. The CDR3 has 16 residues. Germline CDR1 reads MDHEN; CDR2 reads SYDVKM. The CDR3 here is CASEKPGQGGTDTQYF. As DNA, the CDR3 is TGTGCCAGCGAGAAACCGGGACAGGGGGGCACAGATACGCAGTATTTT.

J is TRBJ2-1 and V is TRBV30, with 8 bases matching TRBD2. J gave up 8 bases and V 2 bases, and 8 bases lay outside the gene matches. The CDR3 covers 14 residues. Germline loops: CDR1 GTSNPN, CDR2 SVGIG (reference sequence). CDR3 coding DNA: TGTGCCTGGAGTAGCGGGAGAATCGGCGATGAGCAGTTCTTC. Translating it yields CAWSSGRIGDEQFF.

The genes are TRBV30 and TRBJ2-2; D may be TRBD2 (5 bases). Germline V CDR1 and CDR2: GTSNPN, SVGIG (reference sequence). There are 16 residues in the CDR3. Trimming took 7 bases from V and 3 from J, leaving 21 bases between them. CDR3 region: CASSRYERPYTGELFF. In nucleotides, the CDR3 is TGTGCCTCCTCCCGCTACGAGCGGCCTTACACCGGGGAGCTGTTTTTT.

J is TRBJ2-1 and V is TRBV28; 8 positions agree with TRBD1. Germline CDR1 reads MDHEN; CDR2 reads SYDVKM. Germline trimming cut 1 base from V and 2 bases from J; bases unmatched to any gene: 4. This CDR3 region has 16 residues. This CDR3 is CASSLFGTGAYNEQFF. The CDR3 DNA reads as TGTGCCAGCAGTTTATTCGGGACAGGAGCCTACAATGAGCAGTTCTTC.

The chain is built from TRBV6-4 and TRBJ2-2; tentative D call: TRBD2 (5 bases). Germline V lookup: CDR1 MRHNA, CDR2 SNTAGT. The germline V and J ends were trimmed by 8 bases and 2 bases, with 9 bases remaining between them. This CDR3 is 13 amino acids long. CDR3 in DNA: TGTGCCAGCCGGGATGGAAACACCGGGGAGCTGTTTTTT. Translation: CASRDGNTGELFF.